Listed below are T cell receptor beta chains from one sample, sequenced in a study of vaccination effects on CD4 cells after COVID-19. Profiled with immunoSEQ multiplex PCR; TCRdb holds only in-frame clones, not every one. Counted here are roughly 20,000 clones, 72% occurring once; the ten biggest clones make up roughly 10%. Which antigens these TCRs recognize remains unknown. This material consisted of CD4+ T cells from PBMCs cultured with HCoV-NL63 spike peptides, taken after COVID-19 vaccination. These receptors originate from a human donor who received a COVID-19 vaccine. Both conserved end residues are part of each CDR3. A D gene is named only where the DNA matches it firmly. Rows may omit the clone size; those that give it use once, few, many or a size class.

. | TRBJ2-5 | TRBV18 | . | TGTGCCAGCTCACGCAGTGGGCTCGAGACCCAGTACTTC | CASSRSGLETQYF
TRBD1 | TRBJ1-4 | TRBV4-1 | . | TGCGCCAGCAGCCAAGATGGCGACAGGGTTTTCGAAAAACTGTTTTTT | CASSQDGDRVFEKLFF
. | TRBJ1-3 | TRBV12-5 | few | TGTGCTAGTGGTTTTGATCCGGCTGGAAACACCATATATTTT | CASGFDPAGNTIYF
. | TRBJ2-2 | TRBV19 | . | TGTGCCAGTAGTATAGTCGGGCCCGGGGAGCTGTTTTTT | CASSIVGPGELFF
. | TRBJ1-5 | TRBV3-1/TRBV3-2 | . | TGTGCCAGCAGCTTTAGCGGAGGAGAAAATCAGCCCCAGCATTTT | CASSFSGGENQPQHF
TRBD1 | TRBJ2-2 | TRBV19 | . | TGTGCCAGTAGTGCCCCGGGACAGGGGATTATCGGGGAGCTGTTTTTT | CASSAPGQGIIGELFF
. | TRBJ2-3 | TRBV19 | . | TGTGCCACCAAATCGGGGGTAGTTGGGGATACGCAGTATTTT | CATKSGVVGDTQYF
TRBD2 | TRBJ2-2 | TRBV5-1 | . | TGCGCCAGCAGGGCGGGGGAGAGGAGCACCGGGGAGCTGTTTTTT | CASRAGERSTGELFF
TRBD1 | TRBJ1-5 | TRBV6-5 | . | TGTGCCAGCAGTTACTCGCAGGGGGGTCAGCCCCAGCATTTT | CASSYSQGGQPQHF
. | TRBJ1-1 | TRBV30 | . | TGTGCCTGGAGTGTAAGAGCCGTTAGCGCTGAAGCTTTCTTT | CAWSVRAVSAEAFF
. | TRBJ2-2 | TRBV5-6 | . | TGTGCCAGCAGCCGAATACCCTCTCCAGTAAACACCGGGGAGCTGTTTTTT | CASSRIPSPVNTGELFF
. | TRBJ1-2 | TRBV5-1 | few | TGCGCCAGCAGCGAACAGGGAGCATATGGCTACACCTTC | CASSEQGAYGYTF
. | TRBJ1-2 | TRBV28 | . | TGTGCCAGCAGTTCTAATACAGGGAACGGCTACACCTTC | CASSSNTGNGYTF
TRBD1 | TRBJ2-7 | TRBV18 | . | TGTGCCAGCTCACCCCCGTCCAGGGGGCAAAACGAGCAGTACTTC | CASSPPSRGQNEQYF
. | TRBJ1-6 | TRBV27 | . | TGTGCCAGCAGTTTAGAGGGGTATTCACCCCTCCACTTT | CASSLEGYSPLHF
. | TRBJ1-3 | TRBV5-4 | . | TGTGCCAGCAGCGTCCGGGTAGGCAGGGCCGGCTCTGGAAACACCATATATTTT | CASSVRVGRAGSGNTIYF
. | TRBJ1-5 | TRBV2 | . | TGTGCCAGCAGCGAGGGTGCGGGACAGCCCCAGCATTTT | CASSEGAGQPQHF
. | TRBJ2-7 | TRBV29-1 | . | TGCAGCGTTGGATGGAACGTCGGGAGTATTCACGAGCAGTACTTC | CSVGWNVGSIHEQYF
. | TRBJ1-2 | TRBV19 | . | TGTGCCAGTAGTACCCAAAGGACAGTTGGCTACACCTTC | CASSTQRTVGYTF
. | TRBJ2-2 | TRBV7-2 | . | TGTGCCAGCAGCCCTATGCTGGGCGGGGAGCTGTTTTTT | CASSPMLGGELFF
. | TRBJ2-5 | TRBV12-3/TRBV12-4 | . | TGTGCCAGCAGCCACCTCATGGGAGAGACCCAGTACTTC | CASSHLMGETQYF
. | TRBJ1-6 | TRBV9 | . | TGTGCCAGCAGCCCGGACCCTAGTTCACCCCTCCACTTT | CASSPDPSSPLHF
. | TRBJ2-7 | TRBV10-2 | . | TGCGCCAGCAGTGAGTCGGCGGGACTGGTGACGTACGAGCAGTACTTC | CASSESAGLVTYEQYF
. | TRBJ1-4 | TRBV21-1 | few | TGTGCAGAATTGAATGAAAAACTGTTTTTT | CAELNEKLFF
. | TRBJ1-1 | TRBV30 | . | TGTGCCTGGAGTGGGACATTAGTGAACACTGAAGCTTTCTTT | CAWSGTLVNTEAFF
. | TRBJ2-2 | TRBV6-5 | few | TGTGCCAGCAGTTACTCGAGGATCGCGAACACCGGGGAGCTGTTTTTT | CASSYSRIANTGELFF
. | TRBJ2-3 | TRBV5-1 | . | TGCGCCAGCAGCTTGGAGACCCTAGCGTTCGAGCAGTATTTT | CASSLETLAFEQYF
. | TRBJ1-2 | TRBV12-3/TRBV12-4 | . | TGTGCCAGCAGTGAGACTAACTATGGCTACACCTTC | CASSETNYGYTF
TRBD1 | TRBJ1-1 | TRBV30 | . | TGTGCCTGGAGTACGGGACAGGGTAACACTGAAGCTTTCTTT | CAWSTGQGNTEAFF
TRBD1 | TRBJ1-1 | TRBV2 | . | TGTGCCAGCAGTGAATCGGGAGGACAGGGCTGGAACACTGAAGCTTTCTTT | CASSESGGQGWNTEAFF
. | TRBJ1-2 | TRBV2 | . | TGTGCCAGCAATCCACAGGGTGTCGTCCTCACCTTC | CASNPQGVVLTF
TRBD1 | TRBJ1-1 | TRBV18 | few | TGTGCCAGCTCACCAAACCCGACAGGGTTGAACACTGAAGCTTTCTTT | CASSPNPTGLNTEAFF
. | TRBJ2-1 | TRBV7-9 | once | TGTGCCAGCAGCTTACGGGGTGCTTCCTACAATGAGCAGTTCTTC | CASSLRGASYNEQFF
TRBD1 | TRBJ1-4 | TRBV9 | . | TGTGCCAGCAGCCCACTGAACGGGACAGTTAGGCGGGAAAAACTGTTTTTT | CASSPLNGTVRREKLFF
TRBD1 | TRBJ1-4 | TRBV3-1/TRBV3-2 | few | TGTGCCAGCACTCAGGGGGCGGACGAAAAACTGTTTTTT | CASTQGADEKLFF
. | TRBJ1-2 | TRBV10-2 | . | TGCGCCAGCAGTGACTCGGACGCCTTGAATGGCTACACCTTC | CASSDSDALNGYTF
TRBD2 | TRBJ2-1 | TRBV11-3 | . | TGTGCCAGCAGCTTAGATCAGGGCGGGAGCTTCCCCGGTGAGCAGTTCTTC | CASSLDQGGSFPGEQFF
TRBD2 | TRBJ2-7 | TRBV2 | . | TGTGCCAGCAGTGAAGCCTACCTTACTAGCGGGAGTACCTACGAGCAGTACTTC | CASSEAYLTSGSTYEQYF
TRBD1 | TRBJ2-7 | TRBV18 | . | TGTGCCAGCTCACCGACGACAGGGCTCTACGAGCAGTACTTC | CASSPTTGLYEQYF
. | TRBJ1-1 | TRBV6-1 | . | TGTGCCAGCAGTGATGAGATTAGAAACACTGAAGCTTTCTTT | CASSDEIRNTEAFF
. | TRBJ1-5 | TRBV15 | . | TGTGCCACCAGCAGAGGAAATCAGCCCCAGCATTTT | CATSRGNQPQHF
TRBD2 | TRBJ2-1 | TRBV11-3 | . | TGTGCCAGCAGGCCTAGCGGGAGTAGCAACAATGAGCAGTTCTTC | CASRPSGSSNNEQFF
. | TRBJ1-5 | TRBV12-3/TRBV12-4 | . | TGTGCCAGCACCGGGGGGCACGATCAGCCCCAGCATTTT | CASTGGHDQPQHF
TRBD1 | TRBJ2-2 | TRBV7-6 | . | TGTGCCAGCAGCTTGGGGACAGGGGCGCGCACCGGGGAGCTGTTTTTT | CASSLGTGARTGELFF
. | TRBJ1-2 | TRBV9 | . | TGTGCCAGCAGCGCGAGCAGGTCGCAGGGGGGCTACACCTTC | CASSASRSQGGYTF
TRBD1 | TRBJ2-7 | TRBV10-2 | . | TGCGCCAGCAGCGCCGGGACAGGGTTGTTCGAGCAGTACTTC | CASSAGTGLFEQYF
. | TRBJ2-1 | TRBV12-2 | . | TGTGCAAGTCGCCCGAACTTGGAGCAGTTCTTC | CASRPNLEQFF
TRBD1 | TRBJ1-5 | TRBV5-1 | few | TGCGCCAGCAGCGAAGGACAGGGCAATCAGCCCCAGCATTTT | CASSEGQGNQPQHF
. | TRBJ1-6 | TRBV2 | . | TGTGCCAGCACCCTGGACAGTAGCTCCTATAATTCACCCCTCCACTTT | CASTLDSSSYNSPLHF
TRBD1 | TRBJ2-7 | TRBV19 | . | TGTGCCAGTATGGGACAGCTATACGAGCAGTACTTC | CASMGQLYEQYF
. | TRBJ1-1 | TRBV2 | . | TGTGCCAGCAGTGAAGCGCTTCGGTTTAACACTGAAGCTTTCTTT | CASSEALRFNTEAFF
. | TRBJ2-1 | TRBV30 | . | TGTGCCTGGAGGCGGGTTGAAGAGCAGTTCTTC | CAWRRVEEQFF
. | TRBJ2-1 | TRBV24-1 | few | TGTGCCACCAGTGATTTAGGGGGGCCAAATGAGCAGTTCTTC | CATSDLGGPNEQFF
. | TRBJ2-7 | TRBV19 | . | TGTGCCAGTAGCCCAACAAGACAGGAGGGCTCCTACGAGCAGTACTTC | CASSPTRQEGSYEQYF
. | TRBJ1-5 | TRBV7-2 | . | TGTGCCAGCAGCTTACTTGCTCAGCCCCAGCATTTT | CASSLLAQPQHF
. | TRBJ1-2 | TRBV12-3/TRBV12-4 | . | TGTGCCAGCAGTTTCGGGGAGAACTATGGCTACACCTTC | CASSFGENYGYTF
TRBD2 | TRBJ2-3 | TRBV5-1 | medium-sized | TGCGCCAGCACCAAAACTGCTAGCGGGGGGGGATTAGGTGATACGCAGTATTTT | CASTKTASGGGLGDTQYF
TRBD1 | TRBJ2-7 | TRBV30 | . | TGTGCCTGGAGTACCTCCGGGACAGGGGGCGCCAGGAAGCCGTACGAGCAGTACTTC | CAWSTSGTGGARKPYEQYF
TRBD2 | TRBJ2-1 | TRBV14 | once | TGTGCCAGCAGCCAAGAGCCCCCGACTAGCGGATTATACAATGAGCAGTTCTTC | CASSQEPPTSGLYNEQFF